This T cell receptor (beta chain) was recovered during a study of tumor-infiltrating lymphocytes in primary liver carcinoma. Study outcomes and limitations: A significantly higher top-250-clone fraction was recorded for tumors than for blood (p = 0.039).

cDNA specific to TCR beta was made from 450 to 650 ng of total RNA, with a constant-region primer employed for priming. TCR beta libraries came from three nested multiplex PCR rounds using slightly modified ARM-PCR. The first two PCR rounds, around 11 cycles each, used TRBV1-TRBV30 forward primers and a C-beta reverse primer. TCRdb itself ran the multiplex PCR reads through MiXCR, one entry per CDR3 protein. The table records 95,000 to 150,000 distinct CDR3 sequences, 50% to 65% of them present only once. Co-extraction of RNA and DNA was performed on about 18-30 mg of unsorted bulk tissue. Five distinct regions per tumor were sampled. The V end was cut by 1 base, the J end by 3 bases, with 16 bases between. Germline V gives CDR1 SGHAT, CDR2 FQNNGV. This CDR3 is 16 amino acids long. This clonotype was observed at least ten times. The antigen is not known.

This TCR was recovered from a woman aged 55-70 years with primary liver carcinoma and hepatitis B virus infection. The gene calls are TRBV11-2 and TRBJ2-7; D may be TRBD2 (6 bases). The source material was liver tumor tissue from sampling region 1. Subset denoted: tumor region T1, superior pole. CDR3 protein: CASSLGPGLMGYEQYF. The DNA of the CDR3 is TGTGCCAGCAGCTTAGGTCCGGGACTTATGGGCTACGAGCAGTACTTC.